These 23 T cell receptor beta chains were all obtained from the same sample, sequenced in a study of blood T cell repertoires in COVID-19. Produced via immunoSEQ multiplex PCR; TCRdb's table is partial and in-frame only. The sample records approximately 300,000 clones, 85% to 90% being singletons. Source material: peripheral blood. These receptors were taken from a woman aged 40 to 50 with COVID-19, enrolled during active disease.

The chain has TRBV4-3 and TRBJ2-7; TRBD1 matches 10 bases. The CDR3 is 15 amino acids. Germline V gene sequence: CDR1 LGHNA, CDR2 YSLEER. V trimming: 4 bases; J trimming: 6 bases; junction bases outside the gene matches: 9. The CDR3 DNA is TGCGCCAGCAGCCTTGCTCCGGGACAGGGGACCGAGCAGTACTTC. Encoded protein: CASSLAPGQGTEQYF.

The chain couples TRBV28 to TRBJ1-3; no definite D call. V lost 5 bases to trimming and J lost 0 bases, with 11 bases between them. This CDR3 region has 15 residues. Germline V gene data show CDR1 as MDHEN and CDR2 as SYDVKM. The chain's CDR3 is CASSPQLSSGNTIYF. As DNA, the CDR3 is TGTGCCAGCAGTCCCCAGTTAAGCTCTGGAAACACCATATATTTT.

V is TRBV2 and J is TRBJ1-2, with D maybe TRBD1 (5 bases). The CDR3 has 13 amino acids. The V gene's germline CDR1 is SNHLY and CDR2 FYNNEI. The ends were cut back, 6 bases at V and 10 bases at J, with 18 bases in the middle. CDR3 coding DNA: TGTGCCAGCAGCCTACTGCAGGGATTGGACTACACCTTC. It yields the protein CASSLLQGLDYTF.

A note on this clone: One end of the junction fails to match germline, which may point to a read error. The chain couples TRBV28 to TRBJ1-2; the match to TRBD1 covers 9 bases. This CDR3 is 14 amino acids long. Germline values: CDR1 MDHEN, CDR2 SYDVKM. The CDR3 spells CASSLSTGGDGYTF. The CDR3, as DNA: TGTGCCAGCAGCTTATCTACAGGGGGCGATGGCTACACCTTC.

The chain links TRBV4-1 to TRBJ1-5; D is undetermined. The length of the CDR3 is 14 residues. V was cut by 2 bases and J by 3 bases, with 8 bases left in between. The germline V gene encodes CDR1 MGHRA and CDR2 YSYEKL. The CDR3 region is CASSQLTDNQPQHF. For the CDR3, the DNA is TGCGCCAGCAGCCAATTAACAGACAATCAGCCCCAGCATTTT.

The sample holds one count of this clone. The rearrangement joins TRBV28 to TRBJ1-6, with 8 bases matching TRBD1. Germline V gene lookup returns CDR1 MDHEN and CDR2 SYDVKM. J gave up 2 bases and V 8 bases, and 5 bases lay outside the gene matches. This CDR3 has 15 residues. The CDR3 loop reads CASLSQGAYNSPLHF. CDR3 sequence (DNA): TGTGCCAGCCTTTCACAGGGGGCCTATAATTCACCCCTCCACTTT.

The CDR3 DNA sequence: TGTGCCAGCGCACTAGCGGGAGGGAATGAGCAGTTCTTC. This codes for CASALAGGNEQFF. The chain carries TRBV27 and TRBJ2-1; 13 bases align to TRBD2. The V gene's germline CDR1 is MNHEY and CDR2 SMNVEV (reference sequence). V lost 8 bases to trimming and J lost 7 bases; unmatched junction nucleotides: 2. This CDR3 region has 13 residues.

V is TRBV9 and J is TRBJ1-4; D is possibly TRBD1 (5 bases). Trimming left V 4 bases short and J 4 bases short, with 11 bases between. This CDR3 region has 14 residues. Germline V lookup: CDR1 SGDLS, CDR2 YYNGEE. CDR3 amino acids: CASSPRQYNEKLFF. In DNA form, the CDR3 reads TGTGCCAGCAGCCCCCGACAGTATAATGAAAAACTGTTTTTT.

The table lists this clone with a count of one. The chain joins TRBV28 to TRBJ2-6; 8 bases are shared with TRBD1. Per germline, CDR1 MDHEN and CDR2 SYDVKM. The CDR3 is 18 residues long. Trimming at V came to 3 bases and at J to 4 bases, leaving 11 bases not matched to a gene. In nucleotides, the CDR3 is TGTGCCAGCAGTTTCTCCGGGACAGGAGGGCCCGGGGCCAACGTCCTGACTTTC. Its protein is CASSFSGTGGPGANVLTF.

V usage is TRBV7-9 and J usage is TRBJ2-7; 9 nucleotides match TRBD1. V trimming: 7 bases; J trimming: 7 bases; junction bases outside the gene matches: 14. Germline CDR1 is SEHNR and CDR2 is FQNEAQ (reference sequence). The CDR3 runs to 15 residues. CDR3 sequence reads: CASTAVGTGSMEQYF. The CDR3 DNA sequence: TGTGCCAGCACCGCCGTGGGGACAGGGTCAATGGAGCAGTACTTC.

With regard to this clone: A much larger clone is a single base away; this may be a read error. This chain uses TRBV7-9 with TRBJ1-2, with TRBD1 matching over 7 bases. With 5 bases clipped from V and 4 bases from J, the junction kept 4 bases outside the gene matches. The CDR3 extends over 13 amino acids. The germline gives CDR1 SEHNR, CDR2 FQNEAQ (reference sequence). CDR3 in DNA: TGTGCCAGCAGCCGACAGGGTGCCTATGGCTACACCTTC. Its protein is CASSRQGAYGYTF.

J is TRBJ2-7 and V is TRBV30; a possible D gene is TRBD2 (5 bases). The CDR3 sequence is 16 residues long. Trimming pared 4 bases from V and 3 bases from J, leaving 22 bases between. From germline, CDR1 is GTSNPN and CDR2 SVGIG (reference sequence). CDR3 nucleotide sequence: TGTGCCTGGAAGCCAGGAATAGGGAGTCCTTACTACGAGCAGTACTTC. Translated, it gives CAWKPGIGSPYYEQYF.

The chain is built from TRBV28 and TRBJ1-1; TRBD1 matches at 7 bases. The CDR3 spans 15 residues. The J segment lost 3 bases and the V segment lost 2 bases, leaving 6 bases of the junction unmatched. CDR1 is MDHEN, CDR2 SYDVKM, per germline. CDR3: CASSLPLTGDTEAFF. CDR3 bases: TGTGCCAGCAGTTTACCGCTCACAGGGGACACTGAAGCTTTCTTT.

This chain connects TRBV6-2 or TRBV6-3 to TRBJ1-1; D is perhaps TRBD1 (6 bases). From germline, CDR1 is MNHEY and CDR2 SVGEGT. The CDR3 extends over 15 amino acids. The V and J ends lost 0 bases and 1 base respectively, with 9 bases between them. CDR3 coding DNA: TGTGCCAGCAGTTACTCGGAACAGGGGAACACTGAAGCTTTCTTT. Translation gives CASSYSEQGNTEAFF.

In its sample, this clone was seen once. CDR3 DNA sequence: TGTGCTAGTCGCGACAGGGCGGCAGATACGCAGTATTTT. Amino acids: CASRDRAADTQYF. The chain combines TRBV12-5 with TRBJ2-3, with TRBD1 matching over 7 bases. Unmatched junction bases numbered 6, after V lost 8 bases and J lost 4 bases. The CDR3 loop spans 13 amino acids. Germline V gene lookup returns CDR1 LGHNT and CDR2 FRNRAP.

The chain combines TRBV7-2 with TRBJ1-2; TRBD1 matches 9 bases. J lost 6 bases, V lost 5 bases, and 10 bases had no gene match. The CDR3 loop spans 15 amino acids. Germline CDR1 SGHTA, CDR2 FQGNSA. In DNA, the CDR3 is TGTGCCAGCAGCCGCCGGGACAGGGATTGGAATGGCTACACCTTC. Encoded protein: CASSRRDRDWNGYTF.

This chain uses TRBV4-1 with TRBJ1-1; D gene unclear. Trimming cost V 0 bases and J 10 bases, with 12 bases left between them. CDR1 is MGHRA, CDR2 YSYEKL, per germline. This CDR3 has 13 residues. The CDR3 here is CASSQDAGGPAFF. The DNA for the CDR3 is TGCGCCAGCAGCCAAGATGCTGGAGGGCCAGCTTTCTTT.

The chain uses TRBV5-1 and TRBJ2-2; 7 nucleotides agree with TRBD2. This CDR3 contains 15 residues. Trimming removed 2 bases from V and 4 bases from J; junction bases left unmatched: 5. Per germline, CDR1 SGHRS and CDR2 YFSETQ. The chain's CDR3 is CASSFKTGGTGELFF. CDR3 DNA sequence: TGCGCCAGCAGCTTTAAAACGGGAGGCACCGGGGAGCTGTTTTTT.

In DNA, the CDR3 is TGTGCCAGCAGCTTGGCCTTCGGACTAGCGGGAGGGCCGACCAATGAGCAGTTCTTC. Its protein is CASSLAFGLAGGPTNEQFF. V and J are TRBV5-7 and TRBJ2-1; 15 bases align to TRBD2. TRBV5-7 is designated an ORF whose function remains uncertain. This CDR3 spans 19 amino acids. V shed 0 bases and J 6 bases; nucleotides not matched to a gene: 10.

The V and J genes are TRBV6-5 and TRBJ1-2; the D is unclear. Between the trimmed V and J ends, which lost 2 bases and 0 bases, there was a span of 7 bases. Germline lookup yields CDR1 MNHEY and CDR2 SVGAGI. This CDR3 region has 14 residues. As DNA, the CDR3 is TGTGCCAGCAGTTACCCCGGAGCTAACTATGGCTACACCTTC. It codes for CASSYPGANYGYTF.

The rearrangement joins TRBV30 to TRBJ2-1, with D tentatively TRBD2 (5 bases). The V and J ends lost 1 base and 4 bases respectively, with 14 bases between them. Germline V CDR1 and CDR2: GTSNPN, SVGIG (reference sequence). This CDR3 region has 15 residues. CDR3 protein: CAWSAPGVRYNEQFF. The CDR3 nucleotides are TGTGCCTGGAGTGCCCCCGGGGTCAGATACAATGAGCAGTTCTTC.

V gene TRBV7-6 combines with J gene TRBJ2-2, with TRBD1 matching 8 bases. Trimming cost V 1 base and J 5 bases; bases outside gene matches: 3. This CDR3 contains 15 residues. In germline, CDR1 is SGHVS, CDR2 FNYEAQ. CDR3 amino acids: CASSLGTGLTGELFF. As DNA, the CDR3 is TGTGCCAGCAGCTTAGGGACAGGGTTAACCGGGGAGCTGTTTTTT.

This rearrangement joins TRBV19 to TRBJ1-1; unclear D gene. The CDR3 runs to 12 residues. Trimming took off 5 bases at V and 1 base at J, with 5 bases between the two ends. Germline CDR1 is LNHDA and CDR2 is SQIVND (reference sequence). The CDR3 spells CASSVQNTEAFF. CDR3 coding DNA: TGTGCCAGTAGTGTCCAGAACACTGAAGCTTTCTTT.